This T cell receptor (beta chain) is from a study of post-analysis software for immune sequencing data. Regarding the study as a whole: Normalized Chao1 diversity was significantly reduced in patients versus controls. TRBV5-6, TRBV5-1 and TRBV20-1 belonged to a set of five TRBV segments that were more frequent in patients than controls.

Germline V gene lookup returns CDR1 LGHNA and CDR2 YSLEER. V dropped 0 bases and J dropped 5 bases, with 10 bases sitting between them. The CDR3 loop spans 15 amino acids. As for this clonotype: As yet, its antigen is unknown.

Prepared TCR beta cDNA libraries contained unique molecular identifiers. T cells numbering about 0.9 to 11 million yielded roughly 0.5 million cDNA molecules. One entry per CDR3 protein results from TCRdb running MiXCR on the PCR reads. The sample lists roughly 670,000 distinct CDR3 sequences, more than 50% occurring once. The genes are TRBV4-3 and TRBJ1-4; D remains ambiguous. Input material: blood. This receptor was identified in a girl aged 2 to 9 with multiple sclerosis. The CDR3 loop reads CASSQDSDSNEKLFF. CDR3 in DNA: TGCGCCAGCAGCCAAGATTCAGACTCGAATGAAAAACTGTTTTTT.